Below are 30 T cell receptor beta chains sequenced from a single sample in a study of CD4 T cells in relation to SARS-CoV-2 and coronaviruses. CD4+ T cells from unexposed donors were obtained before the COVID-19 pandemic (2011-2018). Assay: immunoSEQ multiplex PCR; the TCRdb copy retains only in-frame clones and omits some. The data hold around 69,000 clones, with about 95% observed a single time. The sequenced sample consisted of naive CD4+ T cells from PBMCs. Subset given: naive CD4+ T cells isolated by negative enrichment. Receptors were obtained from a human donor in good health.

V is TRBV28 and J is TRBJ1-2; no reliable D call. CDR3 size: 13 residues. Trimming shortened V by 5 bases and J by 5 bases, and 12 bases separated the two germline ends. Germline values: CDR1 MDHEN, CDR2 SYDVKM. In DNA form, the CDR3 reads TGTGCCAGCAGTACACGACGCAGTTATGGCTACACCTTC. Protein: CASSTRRSYGYTF.

V and J are TRBV7-7 and TRBJ2-5, with 7 bases that match TRBD1. V was clipped by 2 bases and J by 5 bases; unmatched bases: 5. The CDR3 loop spans 14 amino acids. CDR1 and CDR2 from the germline V gene are SSHAT and FNYEAQ (reference sequence). The CDR3 region is CASSLSEDRETQYF. Written as DNA, the CDR3 is TGTGCCAGCAGCTTATCCGAGGACAGGGAGACCCAGTACTTC.

V gene TRBV5-6 combines with J gene TRBJ1-2; TRBD1 might be the D (5 bases). Trimming pared 1 base from V and 4 bases from J, leaving 14 bases between. The CDR3 length is 15 residues. Germline values: CDR1 SGHDT, CDR2 YYEEEE. The CDR3 DNA reads as TGTGCCAGCAGCTTGCGGTTTGGTAGGGGCTATGGCTACACCTTC. Amino acids: CASSLRFGRGYGYTF.

The rearrangement links TRBV7-2 to TRBJ2-3; 7 positions agree with TRBD2. V shed 1 base and J 6 bases; nucleotides not matched to a gene: 4. The CDR3 length is 14 residues. Germline CDR1 SGHTA, CDR2 FQGNSA. CDR3 residues: CASSLGGSGDTQYF. DNA for the CDR3: TGTGCCAGCAGCTTAGGAGGTAGCGGGGATACGCAGTATTTT.

The gene calls are TRBV5-1 and TRBJ2-1; no reliable D call. Germline CDR1 is SGHRS and CDR2 is YFSETQ. Trimming removed 3 bases from V and 4 bases from J, with 14 bases in between. CDR3 length equals 15 residues. The CDR3 DNA follows: TGCGCCAGCAGCTCGACCAATTCCGTATACAATGAGCAGTTCTTC. Protein: CASSSTNSVYNEQFF. The variable domain in full, completed from reference TRBV5-1 and TRBJ2-1, reads KAGVTQTPRYLIKTRGQQVTLSCSPISGHRSVSWYQQTPGQGLQFLFEYFSETQRNKGNFPGRFSGRQFSNSRSEMNVSTLELGDSALYLCASSSTNSVYNEQFFGPGTRLTVL.

This clone was seen a single time. The chain couples TRBV9 to TRBJ2-1, with 7 bases that match TRBD2. The CDR3 contains 15 residues. V gave up 3 bases and J gave up 9 bases; unmatched junction bases: 12. Germline V gene sequence: CDR1 SGDLS, CDR2 YYNGEE. This chain's CDR3 is CASSAAGESWGEQFF. For the CDR3, the DNA is TGTGCCAGCAGCGCGGCGGGGGAATCGTGGGGTGAGCAGTTCTTC.

The chain links TRBV14 to TRBJ2-7, with 10 bases matching TRBD2. Germline loops: CDR1 SGHDN, CDR2 FVKESK. CDR3 size: 17 residues. V shed 3 bases, J shed 3 bases, and the junction held 11 bases outside the gene matches. CDR3 region: CASSQELAGVGRYEQYF. The CDR3 DNA reads as TGTGCCAGCAGCCAGGAGCTAGCGGGAGTAGGACGCTACGAGCAGTACTTC.

This chain connects TRBV27 to TRBJ2-3, with 9 bases lining up with TRBD2. V lost 8 bases, J lost 4 bases, and 13 bases stayed unmatched. This CDR3 comprises 16 residues. Germline CDR1 and CDR2: MNHEY and SMNVEV (reference sequence). The CDR3: CASRPASGRFADTQYF. For the CDR3, the DNA is TGTGCCAGCCGACCTGCGAGCGGGAGGTTTGCAGATACGCAGTATTTT.

The V gene is TRBV20-1, the J gene TRBJ2-5; TRBD1 matches 7 bases. This CDR3 is built from 15 residues. V was pared by 3 bases and J by 4 bases, with 11 bases of the junction left unmatched. Germline CDR1 reads DFQATT; CDR2 reads SNEGSKA (reference sequence). The DNA for the CDR3 is TGCAGTGCTAGTACACAGGGGTCCCGTGGAGAGACCCAGTACTTC. Amino acid sequence: CSASTQGSRGETQYF.

The V and J genes are TRBV5-4 and TRBJ2-3; no definite D call. The CDR3 sequence is 14 residues long. The V and J ends lost 0 bases and 4 bases respectively, with 9 bases between them. From germline, CDR1 is SGHNT and CDR2 YYREEE (reference sequence). The CDR3 sequence is CASSLDPASDTQYF. DNA of the CDR3: TGTGCCAGCAGCTTGGATCCGGCTTCAGATACGCAGTATTTT.

The chain has TRBV6-5 and TRBJ1-2; 12 nucleotides line up with TRBD1. The V gene end was trimmed by 6 bases and the J gene end by 8 bases; junction bases not matched to a gene: 4. This CDR3 comprises 13 residues. CDR1 is MNHEY and CDR2 is SVGAGI in the germline V gene. The CDR3 DNA reads as TGTGCCAGCAGGGGGACAGGGGGCAAGGGCTACACCTTC. Translating it yields CASRGTGGKGYTF.

This clone occurred once. The chain couples TRBV14 to TRBJ2-1; D is ambiguous. V was trimmed by 1 base and J by 7 bases, leaving 17 bases between them. This CDR3 region has 16 residues. The V gene's germline CDR1 is SGHDN and CDR2 FVKESK. CDR3 coding DNA: TGTGCCAGCAGCCAAGTATCTGCGGTTATAGGGAATGAGCAGTTCTTC. Protein: CASSQVSAVIGNEQFF.

V gene TRBV28 combines with J gene TRBJ1-4; maybe TRBD1 (5 bases). Trimming stripped 7 bases from V and 7 bases from J, with 16 bases between. Germline V gives CDR1 MDHEN, CDR2 SYDVKM. CDR3 size: 14 residues. CDR3 region: CASNRQGSSEKLFF. The CDR3, as DNA: TGTGCCAGCAACCGCCAGGGAAGCAGTGAAAAACTGTTTTTT.

The V gene is TRBV18, the J gene TRBJ2-1; D is perhaps TRBD1 or TRBD2 (6 bases each). CDR3 size: 17 residues. The ends were cut back, 0 bases at V and 0 bases at J, with 12 bases in the middle. Germline CDR1 KGHSH, CDR2 LQKENI. The CDR3 is CASSPPRGSGSYNEQFF. For the CDR3, the DNA is TGTGCCAGCTCACCACCCAGGGGTAGCGGCTCCTACAATGAGCAGTTCTTC. Full variable domain (remainder filled in from reference TRBV18 and TRBJ2-1): NAGVMQNPRHLVRRRGQEARLRCSPMKGHSHVYWYRQLPEEGLKFMVYLQKENIIDESGMPKERFSAEFPKEGPSILRIQQVVRGDSAAYFCASSPPRGSGSYNEQFFGPGTRLTVL.

V is TRBV7-9 and J is TRBJ2-3; perhaps TRBD1 as D (5 bases). Germline values: CDR1 SEHNR, CDR2 FQNEAQ (reference sequence). Trimming removed 5 bases from V and 2 bases from J, with 17 bases in between. The CDR3 loop spans 16 amino acids. The DNA of the CDR3 is TGTGCCAGCAGCAAAGGGGTAGGGCAGAACACAGATACGCAGTATTTT. It encodes CASSKGVGQNTDTQYF.

CDR3 region: CASSQVSLAGVTGELFF. The CDR3 nucleotides read TGTGCCAGCAGCCAAGTCAGTCTAGCCGGGGTCACCGGGGAGCTGTTTTTT. J is TRBJ2-2 and V is TRBV3-1 (or the pseudogene TRBV3-2), with a weak D call TRBD2 (5 bases). V was trimmed by 1 base and J by 4 bases, leaving 16 bases between them. The CDR3 covers 17 residues. Germline CDR1 and CDR2: LGHDT and YNNKEL (reference sequence).

The chain has TRBV7-3 and TRBJ2-6, with TRBD1 as a possible D gene (6 bases). Germline V gene lookup returns CDR1 SGHTA and CDR2 FQGTGA. V shed 1 base and J shed 2 bases, with 6 bases lying between them. The CDR3 runs to 15 residues. The CDR3 DNA reads as TGTGCCAGCAGCTTAAGGGGGCCTGGGGCCAACGTCCTGACTTTC. This translates into CASSLRGPGANVLTF.

The V and J genes are TRBV27 and TRBJ2-5, with D perhaps assigned TRBD1 or TRBD2 (5 bases each). V was pared by 7 bases and J by 7 bases, with 19 bases between. CDR1 MNHEY and CDR2 SMNVEV come from the germline V gene (reference sequence). The CDR3 runs 14 residues. CDR3 sequence: CASTTWGRGGTQYF. The CDR3 bases are TGTGCCAGCACCACGTGGGGACGAGGAGGGACCCAGTACTTC.

The chain has TRBV5-1 and TRBJ2-1; D is unclear. V lost 0 bases, J lost 1 base, and 8 bases lay in between. Germline CDR1 SGHRS, CDR2 YFSETQ. This CDR3 contains 15 residues. The DNA for the CDR3 is TGCGCCAGCAGCTTGGGTCAAGTATCCTACAATGAGCAGTTCTTC. Translated, it gives CASSLGQVSYNEQFF.

V and J are TRBV5-6 and TRBJ1-3; no firm D call. V dropped 4 bases and J dropped 5 bases, with 7 bases sitting between them. Germline V lookup: CDR1 SGHDT, CDR2 YYEEEE. The CDR3 totals 12 residues. For the CDR3, the DNA is TGTGCCAGCAGCACCACGAGAAACACCATATATTTT. Residues: CASSTTRNTIYF.

This chain connects TRBV19 to TRBJ1-1; weak D call: TRBD1 (5 bases). The CDR3 length is 14 residues. Germline assignment: CDR1 LNHDA and CDR2 SQIVND (reference sequence). V was cut by 11 bases and J by 5 bases, with 21 bases left in between. Here the CDR3 DNA reads TGTGCCTCCAGGGACGGCGGTTTAAGGACTGAAGCTTTCTTT. Translated: CASRDGGLRTEAFF.

The chain is built from TRBV5-1 and TRBJ2-7; D may correspond to TRBD1 or TRBD2 (6 bases each). The V gene lost 2 bases and the J gene lost 4 bases, with 10 bases spanning the gap. CDR1 and CDR2 from the germline V gene are SGHRS and YFSETQ. The CDR3 loop spans 13 amino acids. Here the CDR3 DNA reads TGCGCCAGCAGCTTCTCGGGGGCATACGAGCAGTACTTC. Its translation: CASSFSGAYEQYF.

This clone came up once. The rearrangement uses TRBV20-1 and TRBJ1-6; no definite D call. Germline V lookup: CDR1 DFQATT, CDR2 SNEGSKA (reference sequence). The length of the CDR3 is 15 residues. The ends were cut back, 3 bases at V and 7 bases at J, with 16 bases in the middle. The CDR3 region has the DNA TGCAGTGCTAGTAAGGGTGCGGTTTTAAATTCACCCCTCCACTTT. This encodes CSASKGAVLNSPLHF.

The chain uses TRBV2 and TRBJ1-5; no firm D call. Trimming shortened V by 6 bases and J by 0 bases, and 15 bases separated the two germline ends. Germline V gene data show CDR1 as SNHLY and CDR2 as FYNNEI. CDR3 length equals 16 residues. CDR3: CASSFSTGYSNQPQHF. The CDR3 DNA follows: TGTGCCAGCAGCTTCTCGACGGGGTATAGCAATCAGCCCCAGCATTTT.

Only one count was recorded for this clone. This sequence joins TRBV5-1 and TRBJ2-7; D possibly corresponds to TRBD1 (5 bases). Per germline, CDR1 SGHRS and CDR2 YFSETQ. Trimming took 0 bases from V and 0 from J, leaving 10 bases between them. CDR3 length: 15 amino acids. CDR3 DNA sequence: TGCGCCAGCAGCTTGGAGGGGTTGAGCTCCTACGAGCAGTACTTC. This encodes CASSLEGLSSYEQYF.

The gene calls are TRBV6-5 and TRBJ2-3; D is tentatively TRBD1 or TRBD2 (6 bases each). V shed 7 bases and J shed 1 base, with 15 bases lying between them. The CDR3 is 15 amino acids. Germline CDR1 and CDR2: MNHEY and SVGAGI. CDR3 DNA: TGTGCCAGCAAATTTGGGGGGCTAGGCACAGATACGCAGTATTTT. Translation: CASKFGGLGTDTQYF.

The gene calls are TRBV28 and TRBJ2-7; TRBD2 agrees at 11 bases. Looked up from germline, CDR1 is MDHEN and CDR2 is SYDVKM. The J segment lost 7 bases and the V segment lost 6 bases, leaving 11 bases of the junction unmatched. The CDR3 consists of 15 residues. CDR3 coding DNA: TGTGCCAGCAGCTCTCCGGGACTAGCGGCGGGGGAGCAGTACTTC. This codes for CASSSPGLAAGEQYF.

The J gene is TRBJ1-4, the V gene TRBV10-2; the D is unclear. Germline V CDR1 and CDR2: WSHSY, SAAADI. V was trimmed by 8 bases and J by 7 bases, leaving 14 bases between them. This CDR3 has 13 amino acids. The CDR3 nucleotides read TGCGCCAGCTGCTTCGTGGGAGGTGAAAAACTGTTTTTT. It codes for CASCFVGGEKLFF.

V gene TRBV5-1 combines with J gene TRBJ2-3; D remains ambiguous. CDR1 is SGHRS, CDR2 YFSETQ, per germline. The length of the CDR3 is 14 residues. Trimming cost V 4 bases and J 6 bases, with 15 bases left between them. The CDR3 coding sequence is TGCGCCAGCAGCCCGGGCCGACCCAGGGATACGCAGTATTTT. This encodes CASSPGRPRDTQYF.

V gene TRBV28 combines with J gene TRBJ1-6; possibly TRBD1 for D (6 bases). Germline CDR1 reads MDHEN; CDR2 reads SYDVKM. This CDR3 comprises 14 residues. Trimming took off 10 bases at V and 5 bases at J, with 15 bases between the two ends. The CDR3 DNA follows: TGTGCCATCTCAGGGGCCTCGGATAATTCACCCCTCCACTTT. It yields the protein CAISGASDNSPLHF.